The sequence of this TCR beta chain was determined in a study of follicular helper T cells after annual influenza vaccination. As for time point: 2015-2016 season, 7 days after influenza vaccination. The protocol was immunoSEQ multiplex PCR, while the TCRdb copy is restricted to in-frame clones and leaves out a portion. The table has 10,000 to 11,000 clones, about 82% seen once; the top ten hold 0.47%. The sample was CXCR5+ CD38- circulating T follicular helper cells from blood, taken 7 days after influenza vaccination. Documented subset: circulating Tfh, non-naive CD4+CXCR5+PD-1+ (ICOS+CD38+ or ICOS-CD38-). The TCR sequence derives from an adult who received the influenza vaccine.

The CDR3 nucleotides read TGTGCCAGCAGCTTGAGGGGGCCACAAGGAAACACCATATATTTT. This translates into CASSLRGPQGNTIYF. The V gene is TRBV5-4, the J gene TRBJ1-3; 7 positions match TRBD1. V was clipped by 1 base and J by 4 bases; unmatched bases: 5. CDR1 is SGHNT and CDR2 is YYREEE in the germline V gene (reference sequence). CDR3 length: 15 amino acids.